The 19 T cell receptor beta chains reported below all come from one sample, sequenced in a study of blood T cell repertoires in COVID-19. Measured with immunoSEQ multiplex PCR; TCRdb has only the in-frame clones, and not every one. This sample carries roughly 88,000 clones, about 89% of them seen once, and the ten largest clones take about 3.9%. Sequencing used peripheral blood. Receptors were obtained from a woman aged 50 to 60 in a cohort sampled during active COVID-19.

The rearrangement joins TRBV7-3 to TRBJ2-5; D possibly corresponds to TRBD2 (5 bases). This CDR3 has 17 residues. Germline assignment: CDR1 SGHTA and CDR2 FQGTGA. Trimming left V 1 base short and J 0 bases short, with 15 bases between. The CDR3 is CASSLNGVAENQETQYF. The DNA for the CDR3 is TGTGCCAGCAGCTTAAACGGGGTCGCCGAGAACCAAGAGACCCAGTACTTC.

The rearrangement links TRBV28 to TRBJ1-1; the D gene is possibly TRBD1 (5 bases). Trimming left V 2 bases short and J 3 bases short, with 16 bases between. Germline lookup yields CDR1 MDHEN and CDR2 SYDVKM. The CDR3 totals 16 residues. The CDR3 DNA follows: TGTGCCAGCAGTTTAGCGGCAGGCGAAGGGGACACTGAAGCTTTCTTT. Protein: CASSLAAGEGDTEAFF.

The rearrangement uses TRBV7-9 and TRBJ2-1; 7 bases agree with TRBD2. This CDR3 region has 15 residues. Germline CDR1 reads SEHNR; CDR2 reads FQNEAQ (reference sequence). J lost 6 bases, V lost 4 bases, and 9 bases had no gene match. The CDR3: CASSSRLAELNEQFF. For the CDR3, the DNA is TGTGCCAGCAGCTCAAGGCTAGCGGAGCTCAATGAGCAGTTCTTC.

V usage is TRBV3-1 (or the pseudogene TRBV3-2) and J usage is TRBJ1-1; 7 nucleotides agree with TRBD1. The ends lost 4 bases at V and 5 bases at J; junction bases unmatched: 7. Germline-derived CDR1 and CDR2 are LGHDT and YNNKEL (reference sequence). This CDR3 comprises 14 residues. The CDR3 sequence: CASSRQGWGTEAFF. The CDR3 coding sequence is TGTGCCAGCAGCCGACAGGGATGGGGGACTGAAGCTTTCTTT.

This clone was seen more than once but under ten times. The chain uses TRBV15 and TRBJ1-2; TRBD1 matches 9 bases. The CDR3 is 15 amino acids. Germline lookup yields CDR1 LNHNV and CDR2 YYDKDF (reference sequence). V trimming: 1 base; J trimming: 3 bases; junction bases outside the gene matches: 3. The CDR3 is CATSRGTGVYYGYTF. The DNA for the CDR3 is TGTGCCACCAGCAGAGGGACAGGGGTCTACTATGGCTACACCTTC. The whole variable domain, filled in from reference TRBV15 and TRBJ1-2, reads DAMVIQNPRYQVTQFGKPVTLSCSQTLNHNVMYWYQQKSSQAPKLLFHYYDKDFNNEADTPDNFQSRRPNTSFCFLDIRSPGLGDTAMYLCATSRGTGVYYGYTFGSGTRLTVV.

This clone is a singleton in its sample. This rearrangement joins TRBV5-1 to TRBJ2-3; D is unresolved. This CDR3 comprises 14 residues. CDR1 and CDR2 from the germline V gene are SGHRS and YFSETQ. V lost 7 bases, J lost 0 bases, and 12 bases lay in between. CDR3: CASGETSSTDTQYF. The CDR3 DNA sequence: TGCGCCAGCGGTGAGACAAGTAGCACAGATACGCAGTATTTT.

The chain has TRBV3-1 (or the pseudogene TRBV3-2) and TRBJ1-3, with 7 bases that match TRBD1. Germline loops: CDR1 LGHDT, CDR2 YNNKEL (reference sequence). Unmatched junction bases numbered 2, after V lost 3 bases and J lost 0 bases. The CDR3 consists of 15 residues. CDR3 residues: CASSQGQLSGNTIYF. The CDR3 coding sequence is TGTGCCAGCAGCCAGGGACAGCTCTCTGGAAACACCATATATTTT.

V usage is TRBV3-1 (or the pseudogene TRBV3-2) and J usage is TRBJ2-1; 9 positions match TRBD2. The CDR3 runs to 16 residues. Germline CDR1 LGHDT, CDR2 YNNKEL (reference sequence). The V and J ends lost 3 bases and 10 bases, in that order; junction bases with no gene match: 13. The CDR3 sequence: CASSQSVAGGPYEQFF. The CDR3 region has the DNA TGTGCCAGCAGCCAGTCCGTGGCGGGAGGGCCATACGAGCAGTTCTTC.

This chain connects TRBV6-5 to TRBJ1-2, with 10 positions matching TRBD1. CDR1 MNHEY and CDR2 SVGAGI come from the germline V gene. The CDR3 loop spans 13 amino acids. V shed 0 bases and J 8 bases; nucleotides not matched to a gene: 0. The chain's CDR3 is CASSYSTGGGYTF. The CDR3 DNA sequence: TGTGCCAGCAGTTACTCGACAGGGGGCGGCTACACCTTC.

In nucleotides, the CDR3 is TGTGCCAGCAGTTTACAGGGGACCGACACCATATATTTT. Its protein is CASSLQGTDTIYF. J is TRBJ1-3 and V is TRBV28; D possibly corresponds to TRBD1 (6 bases). The germline gives CDR1 MDHEN, CDR2 SYDVKM. Trimming stripped 2 bases from V and 8 bases from J, with 10 bases between. The CDR3 runs 13 residues. Full variable domain (missing parts from reference TRBV28 and TRBJ1-3): DVKVTQSSRYLVKRTGEKVFLECVQDMDHENMFWYRQDPGLGLRLIYFSYDVKMKEKGDIPEGYSVSREKKERFSLILESASTNQTSMYLCASSLQGTDTIYFGEGSWLTVV.

The J gene is TRBJ1-2, the V gene TRBV6-5; unclear D gene. V shed 8 bases and J shed 0 bases, with 13 bases lying between them. Germline V gives CDR1 MNHEY, CDR2 SVGAGI. The CDR3 runs 14 residues. CDR3 region: CASSRASTNYGYTF. The DNA for the CDR3 is TGTGCCAGCTCGAGGGCTTCAACTAACTATGGCTACACCTTC.

This clone has just a few counts. CDR3 nucleotides: TGTGCCAGCAGCCCGCCGGCCGCGGGGGCCGGCTTAGGATCCCTCCACTTT. Translated, it gives CASSPPAAGAGLGSLHF. The chain joins TRBV11-3 to TRBJ1-6; tentative D call: TRBD1 (6 bases). Trimming shortened V by 5 bases and J by 14 bases, and 28 bases separated the two germline ends. This CDR3 spans 17 amino acids. Germline V gives CDR1 SGHNT, CDR2 YENEEA. The whole variable domain, filled in from reference TRBV11-3 and TRBJ1-6, reads EAGVVQSPRYKIIEKKQPVAFWCNPISGHNTLYWYLQNLGQGPELLIRYENEEAVDDSQLPKDRFSAERLKGVDSTLKIQPAELGDSAVYLCASSPPAAGAGLGSLHFGNGTRLTVT.

This chain uses TRBV4-1 with TRBJ1-5; 9 positions agree with TRBD1. The germline gives CDR1 MGHRA, CDR2 YSYEKL. CDR3 length: 17 residues. The V and J ends lost 2 bases and 4 bases, in that order; junction bases with no gene match: 9. CDR3 in amino acids: CASSQIFGTGKNQPQHF. The CDR3 DNA reads as TGCGCCAGCAGCCAAATATTCGGGACAGGGAAGAATCAGCCCCAGCATTTT.

The chain carries TRBV24-1 and TRBJ2-5; 9 nucleotides line up with TRBD1. The germline gives CDR1 KGHDR, CDR2 SFDVKD. The CDR3 is 14 amino acids. Trimming cost V 3 bases and J 5 bases; bases outside gene matches: 3. This CDR3 reads CATSDPQGAETQYF. The DNA for the CDR3 is TGTGCCACCAGTGATCCACAGGGGGCCGAGACCCAGTACTTC.

This sequence joins TRBV19 and TRBJ1-2, with D hard to call. CDR1 and CDR2 (germline): LNHDA, SQIVND (reference sequence). Trimming left V 7 bases short and J 0 bases short, with 18 bases between. This CDR3 region has 16 residues. CDR3 residues: CASIRSSGVANYGYTF. The DNA of the CDR3 is TGTGCCAGTATTCGCTCATCCGGGGTTGCTAACTATGGCTACACCTTC.

The chain employs TRBV5-5 and TRBJ1-5; D not resolved. The CDR3 extends over 14 amino acids. The V end lost 3 bases, the J end lost 2 bases, and 9 bases lay between the germline ends. Germline CDR1 reads SGHKS; CDR2 reads YYEKEE (reference sequence). The CDR3 sequence: CASSSGGRNQPQHF. The CDR3 region has the DNA TGTGCCAGCAGCTCGGGAGGGCGCAATCAGCCCCAGCATTTT.

Concerning this clone itself: This CDR3 is also generated by other DNA sequences in the sample. The rearrangement joins TRBV9 to TRBJ2-1, with 9 positions matching TRBD2. Per the germline V gene, CDR1 is SGDLS and CDR2 is YYNGEE. V lost 0 bases and J lost 6; bases outside the gene matches: 4. The CDR3 totals 15 residues. The CDR3 is CASSVVAGGSNEQFF. CDR3 nucleotides: TGTGCCAGCAGCGTAGTCGCGGGGGGGAGCAATGAGCAGTTCTTC.

The chain couples TRBV12-3 or TRBV12-4 to TRBJ2-5, with a weak D call TRBD2 (5 bases). The CDR3 extends over 12 amino acids. V lost 10 bases, J lost 5 bases, and 14 bases lay in between. The CDR3 sequence is CATGTSRETQYF. The DNA for the CDR3 is TGTGCCACCGGTACTAGTAGGGAGACCCAGTACTTC.

This clone was found once. The chain is built from TRBV6-2 or TRBV6-3 and TRBJ2-7; weak D call: TRBD2 (5 bases). The CDR3 consists of 14 residues. Germline V gene data show CDR1 as MNHEY and CDR2 as SVGEGT. V was pared by 3 bases and J by 2 bases, with 11 bases between. For the CDR3, the DNA is TGTGCCAGCAGTTATAGGGCCGGGGCCTACGAGCAGTACTTC. Amino acid sequence: CASSYRAGAYEQYF.